Each of the 14 T cell receptor beta chains below was sequenced from the same sample in a study of PD-L1 blockade in urothelial cancer. Some clones are missing from TCRdb's copy, which holds only in-frame ones; the method was immunoSEQ multiplex PCR. The sample includes 95,000 to 100,000 clones, around 90% of them seen just once. Time point described: pretreatment peripheral blood. Source: PBMCs, taken around atezolizumab (anti-PD-L1) treatment. Source of these receptors: a man aged 55 to 70 with urothelial cancer.

The CDR3 DNA reads TGCGCCAGCAGCTTGGTCCAGGGCAATGAGCAGTTCTTC. Translated, it gives CASSLVQGNEQFF. J is TRBJ2-1 and V is TRBV5-1; a weak D match, TRBD1 (5 bases). The V gene's germline CDR1 is SGHRS and CDR2 YFSETQ. This CDR3 region has 13 residues. V lost 0 bases and J lost 6, with 7 bases in between.

CDR3 sequence: CASSEAVRGTGELFF. For the CDR3, the DNA is TGCGCCAGCAGTGAGGCCGTTCGGGGCACCGGGGAGCTGTTTTTT. The rearrangement uses TRBV10-1 and TRBJ2-2; TRBD2 is a possible D gene (5 bases). The CDR3 extends over 15 amino acids. V lost 2 bases and J 4 bases, leaving 11 bases between the germline ends. Germline CDR1 WNHNN, CDR2 SYGVQD (reference sequence).

V usage is TRBV23-1 and J usage is TRBJ2-6; D not certain. TRBV23-1 is given ORF status, its function remaining uncertain. CDR3 length: 16 amino acids. The V gene lost 2 bases and the J gene lost 0 bases, with 8 bases spanning the gap. CDR3 in DNA: TGCGCCAGCAGTCAAGATCTCAGCTCTGGGGCCAACGTCCTGACTTTC. It translates to CASSQDLSSGANVLTF.

This sequence joins TRBV11-3 and TRBJ2-7; 8 nucleotides match TRBD1. The germline CDR1 and CDR2 sequences are SGHNT and YENEEA. The trim removed 1 base at V and 4 bases at J, leaving 3 bases unmatched. This CDR3 spans 14 amino acids. CDR3 region: CASSLGDRGYEQYF. The CDR3 DNA sequence: TGTGCCAGCAGCTTAGGTGACAGGGGATACGAGCAGTACTTC.

The CDR3, as DNA: TGTGCCAGCACCCCGGGACAGGGGGCGGCAGATACGCAGTATTTT. Translated, it gives CASTPGQGAADTQYF. The V call is TRBV2, the J call TRBJ2-3, with 12 bases matching TRBD1. This CDR3 is built from 15 residues. The V gene end was trimmed by 7 bases and the J gene end by 4 bases; junction bases not matched to a gene: 6. Looked up from germline, CDR1 is SNHLY and CDR2 is FYNNEI.

This clone was picked up one time. The chain carries TRBV10-3 and TRBJ2-7; D is ambiguous. The V gene's germline CDR1 is ENHRY and CDR2 SYGVKD. The CDR3 sequence is 14 residues long. V lost 0 bases, J lost 3 bases, and 9 bases lay in between. CDR3 sequence reads: CAISESTTFYEQYF. The CDR3 coding sequence is TGTGCCATCAGTGAGTCGACGACATTCTACGAGCAGTACTTC.

Only one count was recorded for this clone. This chain connects TRBV6-1 to TRBJ1-1, with D possibly being TRBD1 (5 bases). V lost 10 bases and J lost 0, with 15 bases in between. The length of the CDR3 is 14 residues. Germline V gene sequence: CDR1 MNHNS, CDR2 SASEGT. The CDR3 DNA sequence: TGTGCCATAAGAAGGGGCAGCATGAACACTGAAGCTTTCTTT. It translates to CAIRRGSMNTEAFF.

This clone has only one observation. This chain joins TRBV5-1 and TRBJ2-5; 7 bases match TRBD1. Germline values: CDR1 SGHRS, CDR2 YFSETQ. The CDR3 is made up of 13 amino acids. V shed 6 bases, J shed 1 base, and the junction held 3 bases outside the gene matches. CDR3 DNA sequence: TGCGCCAGCAACCGGGACAGCCAAGAGACCCAGTACTTC. Translating it yields CASNRDSQETQYF.

The genes are TRBV10-3 and TRBJ2-1; D may be TRBD2 (6 bases). V lost 6 bases and J 8 bases, leaving 14 bases between the germline ends. Looked up from germline, CDR1 is ENHRY and CDR2 is SYGVKD. This CDR3 contains 13 residues. CDR3 protein: CAIRLGGFDEQFF. CDR3 sequence (DNA): TGTGCCATCAGGCTGGGGGGTTTCGATGAGCAGTTCTTC.

The chain uses TRBV9 and TRBJ1-1; D is ambiguous. The V end was cut by 0 bases, the J end by 5 bases, with 11 bases between. Germline V lookup: CDR1 SGDLS, CDR2 YYNGEE. The CDR3 totals 14 residues. CDR3 sequence (DNA): TGTGCCAGCAGCGTAGTAACCCTCGGGACTGAAGCTTTCTTT. It is translated as CASSVVTLGTEAFF. Using reference TRBV9 and TRBJ1-1 for the parts outside the CDR3, the full variable domain is DSGVTQTPKHLITATGQRVTLRCSPRSGDLSVYWYQQSLDQGLQFLIQYYNGEERAKGNILERFSAQQFPDLHSELNLSSLELGDSALYFCASSVVTLGTEAFFGQGTRLTVV.

J is TRBJ2-1 and V is TRBV9; TRBD2 matches 7 bases. The CDR3 sequence is 15 residues long. CDR1 is SGDLS, CDR2 YYNGEE, per germline. J lost 4 bases, V lost 4 bases, and 8 bases had no gene match. The CDR3 loop reads CASSTSVLNYNEQFF. As DNA, the CDR3 is TGTGCCAGCAGCACTAGCGTACTAAATTACAATGAGCAGTTCTTC.

This chain joins TRBV10-3 and TRBJ2-1; TRBD2 might be the D (6 bases). V lost 7 bases and J lost 3, with 10 bases in between. CDR3 length: 13 residues. Germline V CDR1 and CDR2: ENHRY, SYGVKD. The CDR3 nucleotides are TGTGCCATCACCCCGGGAGACTACAATGAGCAGTTCTTC. Protein sequence: CAITPGDYNEQFF.

The CDR3 DNA sequence: TGTGCCAGTGGAGGGGATTCCACAGATACGCAGTATTTT. The encoded protein is CASGGDSTDTQYF. This sequence joins TRBV2 and TRBJ2-3, with D possibly TRBD2 on 6 matching bases. CDR3 size: 13 residues. Trimming shortened V by 9 bases and J by 2 bases, and 12 bases separated the two germline ends. Germline CDR1 is SNHLY and CDR2 is FYNNEI. Full variable domain (outside the CDR3, taken from reference TRBV2 and TRBJ2-3): EPEVTQTPSHQVTQMGQEVILRCVPISNHLYFYWYRQILGQKVEFLVSFYNNEISEKSEIFDDQFSVERPDGSNFTLKIRSTKLEDSAMYFCASGGDSTDTQYFGPGTRLTVL.

V gene TRBV15 combines with J gene TRBJ2-7; 12 nucleotides line up with TRBD2. The germline V gene encodes CDR1 LNHNV and CDR2 YYDKDF (reference sequence). Trimming took 0 bases from V and 4 from J; bases not matched to a gene: 13. CDR3 length: 19 residues. The CDR3, as DNA: TGTGCCACCAGCAGAGATACTACTAGCGGGGGGTACTATAGTTACGAGCAGTACTTC. This translates into CATSRDTTSGGYYSYEQYF.